One sample yielded the 12 T cell receptor beta chains listed below, sequenced in a study of monozygotic twins with inflammatory bowel disease (dated by TCRdb to between 2019 and 2020). Receptor amplification or capture employed 5' RACE. The instrument given in TCRdb is Illumina HiSeq 2500. Each CDR3 protein sequence appears as one entry after TCRdb reprocessed the reads, and no DNA is included. The sample table holds some 400,000 distinct CDR3 sequences. Clones ranked in the top ten supply about 2.4% of the sample. Sequencing was done on a sample of blood. Source of these receptors: a human donor with ulcerative colitis or Crohn's disease, or a healthy co-twin of an affected twin (not recorded which).

The CDR3: CASSDIPNPYGYTF. V usage is TRBV18 and J usage is TRBJ1-2. This CDR3 has 14 residues. Germline CDR1 reads KGHSH; CDR2 reads LQKENI.

This chain uses TRBV30 with TRBJ1-3. CDR1 and CDR2 from the germline V gene are GTSNPN and SVGIG (reference sequence). The CDR3 has 13 amino acids. CDR3 amino acids: CAWSVLSGNTIYF.

The chain couples TRBV18 to TRBJ1-1. Germline CDR1 KGHSH, CDR2 LQKENI. This CDR3 comprises 13 residues. CDR3 loop: CASSSERNTEAFF.

CDR3: CASSQRASGEIEQYF. The chain links TRBV7-2 to TRBJ2-7; TCRdb's D call of TRBD2 is untestable without DNA. Per germline, CDR1 SGHTA and CDR2 FQGNSA. The length of the CDR3 is 15 residues.

The V call is TRBV24-1, the J call TRBJ2-5. The length of the CDR3 is 13 residues. The germline V gene encodes CDR1 KGHDR and CDR2 SFDVKD. CDR3 protein: CATGPRFQETQYF.

This chain joins TRBV11-2 and TRBJ1-2. The CDR3 contains 12 residues. The V gene's germline CDR1 is SGHAT and CDR2 FQNNGV. This CDR3 reads CASSWGRGGYTF.

The chain carries TRBV5-1 and TRBJ1-4; checking the TCRdb D call of TRBD1 is not possible without DNA. This CDR3 region has 14 residues. Germline-derived CDR1 and CDR2 are SGHRS and YFSETQ. CDR3 in amino acids: CASSSGTGREKLFF.

This chain uses TRBV5-5 with TRBJ2-3; the TCRdb D gene call, TRBD2, has no DNA to confirm it. Germline CDR1 and CDR2: SGHKS and YYEKEE (reference sequence). The CDR3 length is 15 residues. CDR3 sequence reads: CASSSLRAVTDTQYF.

This rearrangement joins TRBV6-6 to TRBJ1-5; TCRdb lists TRBD1, though no DNA is available to test this call. The CDR3 spans 13 residues. Germline assignment: CDR1 MNHNY and CDR2 SVGAGI (reference sequence). CDR3 residues: CASRPTGYQPQHF.

J is TRBJ2-3 and V is TRBV9; the TCRdb D gene call, TRBD1, has no DNA to confirm it. This CDR3 contains 15 residues. The germline V gene has CDR1 SGDLS and CDR2 YYNGEE. Here the CDR3 reads CASSVTRTGADTQYF.

The genes are TRBV5-1 and TRBJ2-5. Germline CDR1 and CDR2: SGHRS and YFSETQ. The CDR3 runs to 14 residues. The CDR3 reads CASSLARRGETQYF.

CDR3 protein: CAISEGVQPQHF. The rearrangement uses TRBV10-3 and TRBJ1-5; no DNA is available, so the TRBD1 call from TCRdb remains unchecked. Germline CDR1 reads ENHRY; CDR2 reads SYGVKD. The CDR3 totals 12 residues.